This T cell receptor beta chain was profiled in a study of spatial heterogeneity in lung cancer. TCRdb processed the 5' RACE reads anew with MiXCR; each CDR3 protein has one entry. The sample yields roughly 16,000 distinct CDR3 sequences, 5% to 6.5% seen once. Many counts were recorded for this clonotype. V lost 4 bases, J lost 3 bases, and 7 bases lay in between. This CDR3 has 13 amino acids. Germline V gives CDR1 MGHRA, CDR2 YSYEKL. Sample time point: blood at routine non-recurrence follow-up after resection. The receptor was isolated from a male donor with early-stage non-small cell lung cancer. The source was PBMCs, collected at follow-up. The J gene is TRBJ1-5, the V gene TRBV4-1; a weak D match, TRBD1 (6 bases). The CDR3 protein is CASSRDNNQPQHF. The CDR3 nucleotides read TGCGCCAGCAGCCGGGACAACAATCAGCCCCAGCATTTT.